These 4 T cell receptor beta chains were all obtained from the same sample, sequenced in a study of blood T cell repertoires in COVID-19. Clones were sequenced by immunoSEQ multiplex PCR, and TCRdb holds only the in-frame ones, with some missing. Of 140,000 or so clones listed, about 86% are singletons. The sequencing sample was made of peripheral blood. These TCRs come from a human donor in a cohort sampled during active COVID-19.

This sequence joins TRBV4-2 and TRBJ1-2, with D maybe TRBD1 (6 bases). Germline-derived CDR1 and CDR2 are LGHNA and YNFKEQ. V shed 0 bases and J shed 0 bases, with 8 bases lying between them. CDR3 length equals 15 residues. CDR3 amino acids: CASSQDDRTNYGYTF. CDR3 in DNA: TGTGCCAGCAGCCAAGATGACAGGACTAACTATGGCTACACCTTC.

This sequence joins TRBV2 and TRBJ2-5; 9 nucleotides line up with TRBD2. After removal of 4 bases from V and 1 base from J, the junction contained 7 bases not matched to a gene. The length of the CDR3 is 16 residues. CDR1 and CDR2 (germline): SNHLY, FYNNEI. Here the CDR3 reads CASSVLAGAGQETQYF. CDR3 DNA: TGTGCCAGCAGTGTTTTAGCGGGAGCGGGCCAAGAGACCCAGTACTTC.

V and J are TRBV27 and TRBJ1-6, with D hard to call. Germline assignment: CDR1 MNHEY and CDR2 SMNVEV (reference sequence). The CDR3 is made up of 12 amino acids. V lost 6 bases and J lost 7, with 7 bases in between. DNA of the CDR3: TGTGCCAGCAGCCTGACAAATTCACCCCTCCACTTT. This sequence encodes CASSLTNSPLHF.

The chain combines TRBV5-1 with TRBJ2-2; 14 bases fit TRBD2. The CDR3 is made up of 17 amino acids. Looked up from germline, CDR1 is SGHRS and CDR2 is YFSETQ. After removal of 4 bases from V and 4 bases from J, the junction contained 6 bases not matched to a gene. The CDR3 region has the DNA TGCGCCAGCAGCAAGGGACTAGCGGGAGAAGGCACCGGGGAGCTGTTTTTT. Its translation: CASSKGLAGEGTGELFF. The full variable domain, with the rest looked up from reference TRBV5-1 and TRBJ2-2, is KAGVTQTPRYLIKTRGQQVTLSCSPISGHRSVSWYQQTPGQGLQFLFEYFSETQRNKGNFPGRFSGRQFSNSRSEMNVSTLELGDSALYLCASSKGLAGEGTGELFFGEGSRLTVL.